This T cell receptor (beta chain) was found in a study of T cells after yellow fever vaccination. Study-wide findings and caveats: Reappearance after the booster was seen for most primary-vaccination clones, at approximately 97% CD4 and 85% to 90% CD8.

There are many counts of this clonotype. Its target is unknown. TCRdb reprocessed the 5' RACE reads with MiXCR, giving one entry per CDR3 protein. This table holds around 300,000 distinct CDR3 sequences, about 4% found once. Germline loops: CDR1 SGHKS, CDR2 YYEKEE (reference sequence). Trimming at V came to 4 bases and at J to 2 bases, leaving 7 bases not matched to a gene. This CDR3 contains 16 residues. V is TRBV5-5 and J is TRBJ2-3; TRBD2 agrees at 10 bases. This sample comprised PBMCs, obtained 5 days after the yellow fever booster vaccination. This receptor was identified in a man between 18 and 29 years old who received the YFV17D yellow fever vaccine. The CDR3 loop reads CASSTLAGGLTDTQYF. The CDR3 DNA reads TGTGCCAGCAGCACCTTAGCGGGGGGCCTCACAGATACGCAGTATTTT.